This TCR beta chain comes out of a study of cytomegalovirus exposure and HLA in healthy donors. Study-level findings and limits: After further analysis at a later stage, 17,000 or so TCR beta sequences were associated with HLA alleles at 0.05 false discovery rate. Among the sequence variants, a highly shared cluster was likely an artifact of sequencing.

In the PCR, 60 Vbeta and 13 Jbeta primers were used. The repertoire was sequenced with immunoSEQ multiplex PCR; TCRdb's copy has only in-frame clones and lacks some. This sample has some 150,000 clones, with 60% to 70% found just once. The CDR3 length is 18 residues. Germline CDR1 SGHRS, CDR2 YFSETQ. The V gene end was trimmed by 3 bases and the J gene end by 4 bases; junction bases not matched to a gene: 11. To note about this clone: The antigen remains undetermined.

This TCR derives from a woman aged 55-75 years in good health and CMV-seropositive. The V call is TRBV5-1, the J call TRBJ2-3; 13 bases map to TRBD2. Sequencing was carried out using PBMCs. The DNA of the CDR3 is TGCGCCAGCAGCTCCCCTCGGACTAGCGGGAGTGCCGCAGATACGCAGTATTTT. Protein sequence: CASSSPRTSGSAADTQYF. The whole variable domain, remainder taken from reference TRBV5-1 and TRBJ2-3, is KAGVTQTPRYLIKTRGQQVTLSCSPISGHRSVSWYQQTPGQGLQFLFEYFSETQRNKGNFPGRFSGRQFSNSRSEMNVSTLELGDSALYLCASSSPRTSGSAADTQYFGPGTRLTVL.